The 17 T cell receptor beta chains below all came from one sample that was sequenced in a study of OX40 agonist ivuxolimab in advanced cancers. The data were produced by immunoSEQ multiplex PCR, yet TCRdb's version contains in-frame clones alone and is incomplete. The data contain roughly 50,000 clones, roughly four fifths of them singletons. The sequencing used CD4+ or CD8+ T cells sorted from blood, collected in a trial of the OX40 agonist ivuxolimab. The receptors here all came from an adult with an advanced solid tumor such as melanoma, head and neck, liver or kidney cancer.

The gene calls are TRBV7-2 and TRBJ2-7; 10 nucleotides agree with TRBD1. Germline V gene lookup returns CDR1 SGHTA and CDR2 FQGNSA. This CDR3 has 15 residues. J gave up 6 bases and V 5 bases, and 10 bases lay outside the gene matches. CDR3 amino acids: CASSLSWGQGTEQYF. The DNA of the CDR3 is TGTGCCAGCAGCCTTTCCTGGGGACAGGGGACCGAGCAGTACTTC.

The genes are TRBV29-1 and TRBJ1-2, with TRBD1 identical over 8 bases. The CDR3 sequence is 11 residues long. CDR1 and CDR2 (germline): SQVTM, ANQGSEA. J was trimmed by 6 bases and V by 7 bases; bases with no gene match: 4. The CDR3 DNA is TGCAGCGCCCGGACAGGGAATGGCTACACCTTC. This translates into CSARTGNGYTF.

In this sample, this clone turned up once. The chain links TRBV2 to TRBJ2-1; D might be TRBD2 (6 bases). The CDR3 contains 13 residues. Germline V gene sequence: CDR1 SNHLY, CDR2 FYNNEI. V gave up 7 bases and J gave up 0 bases, with 7 bases separating them. The CDR3 loop is CASNGGSYNEQFF. CDR3 nucleotides: TGTGCCAGCAACGGGGGCTCCTACAATGAGCAGTTCTTC.

The gene calls are TRBV7-4 and TRBJ2-7; maybe TRBD2 (6 bases). The ends were cut back, 5 bases at V and 0 bases at J, with 14 bases in the middle. Looked up from germline, CDR1 is SGHVT and CDR2 is SQSDAQ. The CDR3 spans 15 residues. The CDR3 DNA is TGTGCCAGCAGCGGCTTTCGGGACTCCTCCTACGAGCAGTACTTC. Amino acid sequence: CASSGFRDSSYEQYF.

The V gene is TRBV19, the J gene TRBJ2-7; D possibly matches TRBD1 or TRBD2 (5 bases each). CDR1 is LNHDA and CDR2 is SQIVND in the germline V gene (reference sequence). The CDR3 runs 16 residues. The V end was cut by 5 bases, the J end by 3 bases, with 20 bases between. CDR3 sequence reads: CASSPTPAGDSYEQYF. The CDR3 DNA reads as TGTGCCAGTAGTCCGACGCCTGCGGGTGACAGCTACGAGCAGTACTTC.

This rearrangement joins TRBV11-2 to TRBJ2-1; weak D call: TRBD1 (6 bases). The germline gives CDR1 SGHAT, CDR2 FQNNGV. The length of the CDR3 is 16 residues. The V end lost 0 bases, the J end lost 5 bases, and 14 bases lay between the germline ends. DNA of the CDR3: TGTGCCAGCAGCTTAGATCCAGGGGCCCATAACAATGAGCAGTTCTTC. Translation: CASSLDPGAHNNEQFF.

The V call is TRBV10-2, the J call TRBJ1-1; 9 positions agree with TRBD1. Germline-derived CDR1 and CDR2 are WSHSY and SAAADI. The CDR3 is 15 residues long. Trimming removed 4 bases from V and 4 bases from J; junction bases left unmatched: 7. CDR3 nucleotides: TGCGCCAGCAGTGCCGGGACAGGGCTGGGCACTGAAGCTTTCTTT. Its protein is CASSAGTGLGTEAFF.

The J gene is TRBJ2-3, the V gene TRBV28; D is undetermined. Between the trimmed V and J ends, which lost 6 bases and 2 bases, there was a span of 15 bases. Germline V gene sequence: CDR1 MDHEN, CDR2 SYDVKM. This CDR3 has 15 amino acids. CDR3: CASSQPRPYTDTQYF. The CDR3 coding sequence is TGTGCCAGCAGCCAGCCTCGGCCCTACACAGATACGCAGTATTTT.

This CDR3 reads CASSWAPGTGHNEQFF. CDR3 DNA sequence: TGCGCCAGCAGCTGGGCCCCCGGGACAGGGCACAATGAGCAGTTCTTC. The chain combines TRBV5-1 with TRBJ2-1; 9 bases agree with TRBD1. Germline V CDR1 and CDR2: SGHRS, YFSETQ. V trimming: 3 bases; J trimming: 5 bases; junction bases outside the gene matches: 9. The CDR3 spans 16 residues.

Here the CDR3 DNA reads TGTGCCAGCAGAAAAAACAGGGGAGGGTCTGAAGCTTTCTTT. Protein: CASRKNRGGSEAFF. The rearrangement links TRBV6-6 to TRBJ1-1, with 7 bases fitting TRBD1. The trim removed 6 bases at V and 6 bases at J, leaving 10 bases unmatched. CDR1 is MNHNY, CDR2 SVGAGI, per germline (reference sequence). The CDR3 totals 14 residues.

V gene TRBV7-3 combines with J gene TRBJ1-1; possibly TRBD1 for D (5 bases). CDR1 is SGHTA, CDR2 FQGTGA, per germline. Trimming left V 2 bases short and J 5 bases short, with 15 bases between. The CDR3 totals 15 residues. The CDR3 protein is CASSLVPGRATEAFF. As DNA, the CDR3 is TGTGCCAGCAGCTTAGTTCCCGGCAGGGCGACTGAAGCTTTCTTT.

This chain links TRBV14 with TRBJ1-2; 7 bases map to TRBD1. The germline V gene encodes CDR1 SGHDN and CDR2 FVKESK. J lost 6 bases, V lost 3 bases, and 7 bases had no gene match. This CDR3 spans 14 amino acids. The CDR3 reads CASSQGTVGHGYTF. DNA for the CDR3: TGTGCCAGCAGCCAGGGGACAGTAGGCCATGGCTACACCTTC. The full variable domain, with the rest looked up from reference TRBV14 and TRBJ1-2, is EAGVTQFPSHSVIEKGQTVTLRCDPISGHDNLYWYRRVMGKEIKFLLHFVKESKQDESGMPNNRFLAERTGGTYSTLKVQPAELEDSGVYFCASSQGTVGHGYTFGSGTRLTVV.

V and J are TRBV30 and TRBJ1-5; D not resolved. Trimming took 2 bases from V and 1 from J, leaving 3 bases between them. The CDR3 runs to 12 residues. The germline V gene encodes CDR1 GTSNPN and CDR2 SVGIG (reference sequence). The CDR3 protein is CAWSQSNQPQHF. As DNA, the CDR3 is TGTGCCTGGAGTCAGAGCAATCAGCCCCAGCATTTT.

This chain uses TRBV14 with TRBJ1-3; no definite D call. Looked up from germline, CDR1 is SGHDN and CDR2 is FVKESK. Trimming removed 1 base from V and 0 bases from J, with 10 bases in between. The CDR3 is 16 residues long. The CDR3 DNA reads as TGTGCCAGCAGCCAAGGGCCGTTCTTCTCTGGAAACACCATATATTTT. Its protein is CASSQGPFFSGNTIYF.

This chain uses TRBV5-8 with TRBJ2-3; 9 bases are shared with TRBD1. V was clipped by 4 bases and J by 3 bases; unmatched bases: 6. This CDR3 has 15 amino acids. Germline CDR1 is SGHTS and CDR2 is YDEGEE. The CDR3 here is CASSPGDRETDTQYF. The CDR3 bases are TGTGCCAGCAGCCCGGGGGACAGGGAAACAGATACGCAGTATTTT.

Comment on this clone: Other DNA sequences in this sample translate to the same CDR3. The V and J genes are TRBV5-1 and TRBJ2-3, with D maybe TRBD2 (6 bases). CDR1 SGHRS and CDR2 YFSETQ come from the germline V gene. Trimming stripped 4 bases from V and 0 bases from J, with 9 bases between. There are 14 residues in the CDR3. CDR3 protein: CASSPGTSTDTQYF. The CDR3 DNA reads as TGCGCCAGCAGCCCCGGGACTAGCACAGATACGCAGTATTTT.

The chain employs TRBV19 and TRBJ1-2; 7 nucleotides agree with TRBD1. The V gene's germline CDR1 is LNHDA and CDR2 SQIVND (reference sequence). Germline trimming cut 4 bases from V and 4 bases from J; bases unmatched to any gene: 18. This CDR3 is 18 amino acids long. CDR3 sequence: CASSTRGRGSALGYGYTF. The DNA of the CDR3 is TGTGCCAGTAGTACAAGGGGGCGAGGGTCGGCATTGGGCTATGGCTACACCTTC.